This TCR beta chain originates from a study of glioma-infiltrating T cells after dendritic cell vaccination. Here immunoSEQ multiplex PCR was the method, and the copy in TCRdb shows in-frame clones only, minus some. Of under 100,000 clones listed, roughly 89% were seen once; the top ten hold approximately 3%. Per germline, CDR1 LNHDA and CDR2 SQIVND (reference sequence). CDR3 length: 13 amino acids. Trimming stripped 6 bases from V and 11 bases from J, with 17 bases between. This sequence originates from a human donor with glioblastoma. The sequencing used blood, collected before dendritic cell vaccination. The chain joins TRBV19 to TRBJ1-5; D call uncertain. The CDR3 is CASSRTPFAAQHF. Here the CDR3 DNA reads TGTGCCAGTAGCCGCACCCCTTTCGCGGCCCAGCATTTT.